This T cell receptor (beta chain) emerged from a study of CD8+ T cells in alopecia areata. This clone was recorded a few times. RNA, once extracted, was reverse transcribed into cDNA for use as the sequencing template. This table comes from immunoSEQ multiplex PCR, and its TCRdb copy is limited to in-frame clones, with some not included. In the table there are about 160,000 clones, roughly 48% of which are singletons. Germline assignment: CDR1 WSHSY and CDR2 SAAADI. The CDR3 has 18 residues. The V end was cut by 0 bases, the J end by 1 base, with 15 bases between. The source is a human donor with alopecia areata. This sequence joins TRBV10-2 and TRBJ2-2; D may be TRBD1 (6 bases). Sequencing input: CD4+ T cells sorted from blood. The CDR3 sequence is CASSESPLRGWNTGELFF. In nucleotides, the CDR3 is TGCGCCAGCAGTGAGTCGCCCCTCAGGGGATGGAACACCGGGGAGCTGTTTTTT.